This T cell receptor (beta chain) appears in the sequencing data of a study of cytomegalovirus exposure and HLA in healthy donors. Study-wide findings and caveats: In presence/absence analyses, roughly uniform sequencing depth across donors was assumed. Highly shared variants forming one cluster were likely a sequencing artifact. Later analysis indicated greater clonal expansion among HLA-associated TCR beta chains than among equally common other chains. Donors belonging to an Asian-associated ancestry cluster reportedly showed fewer N-insertions in productive TCRs than the roughly 670-donor mean, according to what a later analysis found.

Primers included in the PCR were 60 Vbeta and 13 Jbeta primers. The assay was immunoSEQ multiplex PCR, and TCRdb's table has in-frame clones only and misses some. This sample's table reports approximately 210,000 clones. V dropped 5 bases and J dropped 5 bases, with 18 bases sitting between them. Germline CDR1 and CDR2: PRHDT and FYEKMQ (reference sequence). The CDR3 extends over 15 amino acids. As regards this clone: As yet, its antigen is unknown.

V is TRBV13 and J is TRBJ1-2; D gene ambiguous. The material sequenced was PBMCs. The receptor was isolated from a woman aged 25 to 39 in good health and CMV-seropositive. CDR3 residues: CASSPLTGRTYGYTF. CDR3 DNA: TGTGCCAGCAGCCCACTGACGGGCCGGACTTATGGCTACACCTTC.